Listed below are T cell receptor beta chains from one sample, sequenced in a study of blood T cell repertoires in COVID-19. Using immunoSEQ multiplex PCR, the repertoire was profiled, and TCRdb retains in-frame clones only, with some absent. The sample lists roughly 80,000 clones; over 75% were seen once. Material for sequencing was peripheral blood. Receptors originate from a human donor in a cohort sampled during active COVID-19. Both conserved end residues are part of each CDR3. The D gene is left open where the match is weak. Clone sizes are given selectively: once, few, many, or a class where the clone is expanded.

D gene,J gene,V gene,clone size,CDR3 DNA,CDR3 protein
NA,TRBJ2-7,TRBV7-2,NA,TGTGCCAGCAGCTCCAGAGTTTACAGGGACGAGCAGTACTTC,CASSSRVYRDEQYF
TRBD1,TRBJ1-3,TRBV5-1,NA,TGCGCCAGCAGCTTCCGGACAGGGGTCTCTGGAAACACCATATATTTT,CASSFRTGVSGNTIYF
TRBD2,TRBJ2-1,TRBV19,NA,TGTGCCAGTAGTATAAGCGGGGGGGCGTCTGAGCAGTTCTTC,CASSISGGASEQFF
NA,TRBJ1-5,TRBV7-5,NA,TGTGTCAGAAAGAACAGGATCCTCCTTTTCAATCAGCCCCAGCATTTT,CVRKNRILLFNQPQHF
TRBD1,TRBJ1-6,TRBV4-1,NA,TGCGCCAGCAGCCAAACCCCGGGACAGGGGAATTCACCCCTCCACTTT,CASSQTPGQGNSPLHF
TRBD2,TRBJ2-3,TRBV19,NA,TGTGCCAGTAGTAGCACCCGCGGGGGTAGGGGTACAGATACGCAGTATTTT,CASSSTRGGRGTDTQYF
TRBD2,TRBJ2-1,TRBV7-2,once,TGTGCCAGCAGCTTTACTAGCGGGGGCTACAATGAGCAGTTCTTC,CASSFTSGGYNEQFF
NA,TRBJ1-1,TRBV5-1,once,TGCGCCAGCAGTAACGGTTTCACTGAAGCTTTCTTT,CASSNGFTEAFF
TRBD2,TRBJ2-1,TRBV28,once,TGTGCCAGCAGTTCGGGACTAGCGGGAGTCTACAATGAGCAGTTCTTC,CASSSGLAGVYNEQFF
TRBD1,TRBJ1-1,TRBV29-1,once,TGCAGCGTTCTAACGTGGGGACAGGGGGTGGTAGGTACTGAAGCTTTCTTT,CSVLTWGQGVVGTEAFF
TRBD1,TRBJ2-7,TRBV5-1,few,TGCGCCAGCAGCTCTCGGGACAGCTACGAGCAGTACTTC,CASSSRDSYEQYF